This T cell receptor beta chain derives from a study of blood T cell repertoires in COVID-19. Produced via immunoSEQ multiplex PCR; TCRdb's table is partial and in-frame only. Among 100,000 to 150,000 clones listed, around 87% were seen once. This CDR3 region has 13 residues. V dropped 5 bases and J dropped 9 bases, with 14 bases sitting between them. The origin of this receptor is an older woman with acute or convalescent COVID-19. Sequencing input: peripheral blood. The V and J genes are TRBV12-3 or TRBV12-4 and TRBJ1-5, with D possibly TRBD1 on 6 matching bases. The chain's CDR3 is CASSKQGSSPQHF. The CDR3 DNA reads TGTGCCAGCAGTAAACAGGGTAGTTCGCCCCAGCATTTT.